The clone carrying this TCR beta chain was picked up a small number of times. V gave up 3 bases and J gave up 5 bases; unmatched junction bases: 2. This CDR3 has 14 amino acids. Memory CD4+ T cells were sorted as CD4+CD45RO+CD25- cells. Using its own MiXCR run on the 5' RACE reads, TCRdb lists one record per CDR3 protein. The table records about 40,000 distinct CDR3 sequences, roughly 31% of them present only once. This chain uses TRBV12-3 or TRBV12-4 with TRBJ1-5, with 9 bases aligning to TRBD1. Sequencing input: tumor-infiltrating memory CD4+ T cells sorted from the breast tumor. Subset of the sample: memory CD4+ T cells, CD4+CD45RO+CD25-. The TCR originated in a female donor with breast cancer. The CDR3 is CASSLGDRDQPQHF. DNA of the CDR3: TGTGCCAGCAGTTTGGGGGACAGGGATCAGCCCCAGCATTTT.